The 13 T cell receptor beta chains below come from one sample, sequenced in a study of Graves' ophthalmopathy and Graves' hyperthyroidism. TCR beta CDR3 amplification used RNA transcripts. A first-round RT-PCR used HTBI primers, followed by a second-round multiplex PCR. Via MiXCR, TCRdb re-called the multiplex PCR reads, giving one row per CDR3 protein. The sample holds about 550,000 distinct CDR3 sequences, under 45% seen once. The sample was peripheral blood or thyroid tissue (not recorded which). Every receptor here comes from an adult man with Graves' hyperthyroidism.

The chain has TRBV5-1 and TRBJ1-4, with 10 bases matching TRBD1. Germline lookup yields CDR1 SGHRS and CDR2 YFSETQ. CDR3 size: 16 residues. V was clipped by 4 bases and J by 7 bases; unmatched bases: 10. CDR3 nucleotides: TGCGCCAGCAGCCCGGGGACAGGGGAGAGGGGTGAAAAACTGTTTTTT. Protein sequence: CASSPGTGERGEKLFF.

This clonotype was counted at least ten times. V and J are TRBV2 and TRBJ2-5, with 10 positions matching TRBD2. The CDR3 is made up of 14 amino acids. The V gene's germline CDR1 is SNHLY and CDR2 FYNNEI. Losses at the gene ends were 6 bases for V and 5 bases for J; bases not matched to a gene: 6. CDR3 in DNA: TGTGCCAGCAGCCCGCCGACTAGCGGGGAGACCCAGTACTTC. This codes for CASSPPTSGETQYF.

A note on this clonotype: The junction differs from germline at one of its ends, possibly a read error. V gene TRBV2 combines with J gene TRBJ2-7; D not certain. CDR1 and CDR2 (germline): SNHLY, FYNNEI. The CDR3 extends over 13 amino acids. Written as DNA, the CDR3 is TGCGCCAGCAGCATAACCCACGGAGACGAGCAGTACTTC. Its translation is CASSITHGDEQYF. Full variable domain (missing parts from reference TRBV2 and TRBJ2-7): EPEVTQTPSHQVTQMGQEVILRCVPISNHLYFYWYRQILGQKVEFLVSFYNNEISEKSEIFDDQFSVERPDGSNFTLKIRSTKLEDSAMYFCASSITHGDEQYFGPGTRLTVT.

The CDR3 sequence: CATSPAFQQGTYYNEQFF. The CDR3 DNA sequence: TGTGCCACCAGCCCTGCATTTCAACAGGGGACGTACTACAATGAGCAGTTCTTC. This sequence joins TRBV15 and TRBJ2-1, with TRBD1 matching 7 bases. The V gene end was trimmed by 5 bases and the J gene end by 3 bases; junction bases not matched to a gene: 16. There are 18 residues in the CDR3. The germline CDR1 and CDR2 sequences are LNHNV and YYDKDF (reference sequence).

Many counts were recorded for this clonotype. The chain employs TRBV7-2 and TRBJ1-2; D ambiguous. V lost 5 bases and J lost 5, with 6 bases in between. CDR1 is SGHTA and CDR2 is FQGNSA in the germline V gene. The CDR3 loop spans 11 amino acids. The CDR3 is CASSTGYGYTF. The CDR3 DNA follows: TGTGCCAGCAGCACGGGTTATGGCTACACCTTC.

This clonotype was observed many times. CDR3 bases: TGTGCCATCAGTCGGACAGGGGGCGAGGGGGAAAAACTGTTTTTT. The encoded protein is CAISRTGGEGEKLFF. The chain uses TRBV10-3 and TRBJ1-4; 11 positions match TRBD1. The CDR3 runs to 15 residues. Germline V gives CDR1 ENHRY, CDR2 SYGVKD. J gave up 8 bases and V 5 bases, and 7 bases lay outside the gene matches.

Only a few counts were recorded for this clonotype. The chain uses TRBV15 and TRBJ2-7; the D gene is possibly TRBD2 (5 bases). V was shortened by 6 bases and J by 0 bases, with 18 bases between the two germline ends. The CDR3 is 16 amino acids. Germline assignment: CDR1 LNHNV and CDR2 YYDKDF (reference sequence). The CDR3 region has the DNA TGTGCCACCAGGATGAGGGAAGATAGCTCCTCCTACGAGCAGTACTTC. Encoded protein: CATRMREDSSSYEQYF.

Comments on this clonotype: This sequence may be a read error, since a much larger clone differs from it by one base. The chain combines TRBV5-5 with TRBJ1-2; TRBD1 aligns across 7 bases. The germline CDR1 and CDR2 sequences are SGHKS and YYEKEE (reference sequence). The CDR3 is 14 residues long. CDR3 sequence: CAGSSKTGPDGYTF. The CDR3 DNA is TGTGCCGGCAGCTCAAAGACAGGGCCTGATGGCTACACCTTC.

On this clonotype itself: One end of the junction does not line up with germline, which may come from a read error. The chain recombines TRBV2 with TRBJ2-7, with D unclear. The CDR3 runs 9 residues. The germline V gene encodes CDR1 SNHLY and CDR2 FYNNEI. CDR3 residues: CASSEKRLF. DNA for the CDR3: TGTGCCAGCAGTGAAAAGAGACTCTTC.

This clonotype was detected many times. The chain recombines TRBV5-6 with TRBJ1-4, with D unclear. This CDR3 has 14 amino acids. The germline V gene encodes CDR1 SGHDT and CDR2 YYEEEE. V was clipped by 6 bases and J by 8 bases, with 17 bases between them. CDR3 sequence (DNA): TGTGCCAGCAACACCGGGTCCCCGAGGGAAAAACTGTTTTTT. Amino acids: CASNTGSPREKLFF.

This clonotype was observed many times. This sequence joins TRBV4-1 and TRBJ2-7, with D possibly TRBD2 on 5 matching bases. Germline lookup yields CDR1 MGHRA and CDR2 YSYEKL. The germline V and J ends were trimmed by 0 bases and 3 bases, with 12 bases remaining between them. The CDR3 contains 15 residues. Here the CDR3 reads CASSQEAGKSYEQYF. The CDR3 DNA is TGCGCCAGCAGCCAAGAGGCGGGTAAGAGCTACGAGCAGTACTTC.

As to this clonotype: The junction does not match germline at one end; this may be a read error. V usage is TRBV29-1 and J usage is TRBJ1-5; 7 nucleotides line up with TRBD1. From germline, CDR1 is SQVTM and CDR2 ANQGSEA. CDR3 length: 14 amino acids. The CDR3 protein is CSLGTGDSDQPQHF. The CDR3 DNA sequence: TGCAGCTTAGGCACAGGGGATAGCGATCAGCCCCAGCATTTT.

This clonotype was found many times. The chain recombines TRBV6-5 with TRBJ1-3; the D is unclear. V lost 8 bases and J 0 bases, leaving 5 bases between the germline ends. Germline V gene sequence: CDR1 MNHEY, CDR2 SVGAGI. This CDR3 comprises 12 residues. CDR3 in DNA: TGTGCCAGCCGGAACTCTGGAAACACCATATATTTT. Protein product: CASRNSGNTIYF.